One sample yielded the 26 T cell receptor beta chains listed below, sequenced in a study of identical twins. TCRdb independently ran MiXCR on the 5' RACE reads; one entry per CDR3 protein. The profile shows approximately 630,000 distinct CDR3 sequences, roughly 7.2% of them singletons. The data were also submitted as part of a second study, on yellow fever vaccine responses in identical twins.

The sequenced sample consisted of PBMCs. The receptors here all came from a woman aged 18 to 35 in good health.

The chain combines TRBV3-1 with TRBJ1-2; weak D call: TRBD1 (5 bases). This CDR3 is 14 amino acids long. V was cut by 1 base and J by 1 base, with 7 bases left in between. Germline V lookup: CDR1 LGHDT, CDR2 YNNKEL (reference sequence). CDR3 nucleotide sequence: TGTGCCAGCAGCCAAGGGGGGATTAACTATGGCTACACCTTC. Protein sequence: CASSQGGINYGYTF.

The chain combines TRBV27 with TRBJ1-6; 7 bases are a match to TRBD1. Trimming removed 10 bases from V and 2 bases from J; junction bases left unmatched: 5. The CDR3 runs 14 residues. Per germline, CDR1 MNHEY and CDR2 SMNVEV (reference sequence). The DNA of the CDR3 is TGTGCCACCTGGACAGGCGCCTATAATTCACCCCTCCACTTT. Amino acids: CATWTGAYNSPLHF.

This clonotype was picked up many times. This chain joins TRBV6-1 and TRBJ1-1; possibly TRBD1 for D (5 bases). Germline V lookup: CDR1 MNHNS, CDR2 SASEGT. The CDR3 spans 13 residues. V lost 2 bases to trimming and J lost 1 base, with 5 bases between them. The CDR3 region has the DNA TGTGCCAGCAGTGAAAGGGGGAACACTGAAGCTTTCTTT. It encodes CASSERGNTEAFF.

This clonotype appeared a few times. This CDR3 reads CASNGNGPLQPQHF. The CDR3 nucleotides read TGTGCCAGCAATGGAAATGGACCACTTCAGCCCCAGCATTTT. The genes are TRBV2 and TRBJ1-5; D gene unclear. The germline V gene encodes CDR1 SNHLY and CDR2 FYNNEI. There are 14 residues in the CDR3. Trimming removed 7 bases from V and 6 bases from J, with 16 bases in between.

The sample holds a few counts of this clonotype. The chain is built from TRBV20-1 and TRBJ2-2, with D perhaps TRBD1 or TRBD2 (5 bases each). The CDR3 has 14 residues. V was shortened by 0 bases and J by 5 bases, with 10 bases between the two germline ends. In germline, CDR1 is DFQATT, CDR2 SNEGSKA (reference sequence). CDR3 sequence reads: CSARDPEGTGELFF. CDR3 coding DNA: TGCAGTGCTAGAGATCCAGAGGGGACCGGGGAGCTGTTTTTT.

V gene TRBV27 combines with J gene TRBJ2-2; TRBD1 matches at 7 bases. J gave up 4 bases and V 5 bases, and 4 bases lay outside the gene matches. Germline V CDR1 and CDR2: MNHEY, SMNVEV (reference sequence). This CDR3 region has 14 residues. The CDR3 protein is CASSAGGSTGELFF. CDR3 DNA: TGTGCCAGCAGTGCAGGGGGATCCACCGGGGAGCTGTTTTTT.

This clonotype was counted many times. The chain carries TRBV5-1 and TRBJ1-4, with D hard to call. Between the trimmed V and J ends, which lost 6 bases and 0 bases, there was a span of 12 bases. Germline CDR1 SGHRS, CDR2 YFSETQ. The CDR3 sequence is 15 residues long. In DNA form, the CDR3 reads TGCGCCAGCAAACGTGGTAGTGCAACTAATGAAAAACTGTTTTTT. This translates into CASKRGSATNEKLFF.

This clonotype has ten or more counts. J is TRBJ2-1 and V is TRBV29-1; 9 bases fit TRBD2. CDR1 and CDR2 (germline): SQVTM, ANQGSEA. The CDR3 extends over 14 amino acids. Trimming at V came to 6 bases and at J to 4 bases, leaving 7 bases not matched to a gene. The DNA of the CDR3 is TGCAGCGTGACGGAGCGGGGGGTTTACAATGAGCAGTTCTTC. Translating it yields CSVTERGVYNEQFF.

The rearrangement uses TRBV6-2 or TRBV6-3 and TRBJ1-2; TRBD1 aligns across 9 bases. Germline assignment: CDR1 MNHEY and CDR2 SVGEGT. The CDR3 is made up of 16 amino acids. After removal of 0 bases from V and 2 bases from J, the junction contained 4 bases not matched to a gene. The CDR3 is CASSYSIGTGNYGYTF. CDR3 coding DNA: TGTGCCAGCAGTTACTCAATCGGGACAGGGAACTATGGCTACACCTTC.

The rearrangement links TRBV28 to TRBJ2-7; 13 bases are shared with TRBD2. The junction had 10 bases not matched to a gene; V was cut back by 5 bases and J by 3 bases. The CDR3 has 17 amino acids. The germline CDR1 and CDR2 sequences are MDHEN and SYDVKM. CDR3 loop: CASSISGLAGKVYEQYV. DNA of the CDR3: TGTGCCAGCAGTATCTCGGGACTAGCGGGGAAGGTCTACGAGCAGTACGTC.

In its sample, this clonotype was seen a few times. V and J are TRBV5-1 and TRBJ2-7; 8 bases map to TRBD2. The CDR3 totals 14 residues. Looked up from germline, CDR1 is SGHRS and CDR2 is YFSETQ. V shed 4 bases and J 4 bases; nucleotides not matched to a gene: 7. The CDR3 coding sequence is TGCGCCAGCAGCCTAAGGACTAGCAGGTACGAGCAGTACTTC. Translating it yields CASSLRTSRYEQYF. Combining the CDR3 with reference TRBV5-1 and TRBJ2-7 gives the whole variable domain KAGVTQTPRYLIKTRGQQVTLSCSPISGHRSVSWYQQTPGQGLQFLFEYFSETQRNKGNFPGRFSGRQFSNSRSEMNVSTLELGDSALYLCASSLRTSRYEQYFGPGTRLTVT.

This clonotype was recorded a few times. The chain couples TRBV7-8 to TRBJ2-2, with 10 bases lining up with TRBD1. There are 17 residues in the CDR3. The V segment lost 1 base and the J segment 6 bases; nucleotides outside the gene matches: 8. Looked up from germline, CDR1 is SGHVS and CDR2 is FQNEAQ. CDR3 protein: CASSLGYGTGESGELFF. The CDR3 nucleotides read TGTGCCAGCAGCTTAGGATACGGGACAGGGGAGTCCGGGGAGCTGTTTTTT.

This chain connects TRBV4-2 to TRBJ1-5; D is uncertain. Germline V gene sequence: CDR1 LGHNA, CDR2 YNFKEQ. Trimming shortened V by 0 bases and J by 6 bases, and 9 bases separated the two germline ends. This CDR3 is 14 amino acids long. In nucleotides, the CDR3 is TGTGCCAGCAGCCAAGACGGTGAGAGTCAGCCCCAGCATTTT. Its protein product is CASSQDGESQPQHF.

This clonotype was seen ten or more times. V usage is TRBV7-9 and J usage is TRBJ2-5; TRBD2 might be the D (6 bases). Per the germline V gene, CDR1 is SEHNR and CDR2 is FQNEAQ (reference sequence). The CDR3 covers 14 residues. Trimming stripped 2 bases from V and 2 bases from J, with 9 bases between. The CDR3 DNA is TGTGCCAGCAGCTTATCAGGACTACAAGAGACCCAGTACTTC. Protein: CASSLSGLQETQYF.

There are many counts of this clonotype. The genes are TRBV24-1 and TRBJ2-3, with 10 bases fitting TRBD2. The CDR3 loop spans 13 amino acids. The germline CDR1 and CDR2 sequences are KGHDR and SFDVKD. V dropped 10 bases and J dropped 6; count of bases not matched to a gene: 6. CDR3 residues: CATSGRARDTQYF. In DNA form, the CDR3 reads TGTGCCACGAGCGGGAGGGCCCGGGATACGCAGTATTTT.

There are many counts of this clonotype. V usage is TRBV3-1 and J usage is TRBJ1-1; maybe TRBD1 (5 bases). Trimming removed 3 bases from V and 5 bases from J, with 10 bases in between. This CDR3 contains 13 residues. Germline V lookup: CDR1 LGHDT, CDR2 YNNKEL (reference sequence). This chain's CDR3 is CASSHSRQTEAFF. As DNA, the CDR3 is TGTGCCAGCAGCCACTCCAGACAGACTGAAGCTTTCTTT. Full variable domain (outside the CDR3, taken from reference TRBV3-1 and TRBJ1-1): DTAVSQTPKYLVTQMGNDKSIKCEQNLGHDTMYWYKQDSKKFLKIMFSYNNKELIINETVPNRFSPKSPDKAHLNLHINSLELGDSAVYFCASSHSRQTEAFFGQGTRLTVV.

The gene calls are TRBV7-2 and TRBJ2-1; 7 bases map to TRBD1. The CDR3 has 15 amino acids. Germline-derived CDR1 and CDR2 are SGHTA and FQGNSA. The V gene end was trimmed by 5 bases and the J gene end by 10 bases; junction bases not matched to a gene: 14. DNA of the CDR3: TGTGCCAGCAGCGCGTACGGACAGGCCATTGGGGAGCAGTTCTTC. Translated: CASSAYGQAIGEQFF.

The genes are TRBV29-1 and TRBJ2-5; D possibly corresponds to TRBD1 (6 bases). The CDR3 length is 15 residues. V dropped 4 bases and J dropped 2 bases, with 17 bases sitting between them. In germline, CDR1 is SQVTM, CDR2 ANQGSEA. The CDR3, as DNA: TGCAGCGTTGGATTACAGGGAAGGGTTCAAGAGACCCAGTACTTC. Residues: CSVGLQGRVQETQYF.

On this clonotype: A junction boundary mismatches the germline segment, possibly from a read error. The chain combines TRBV20-1 with TRBJ1-1; a possible D gene is TRBD1 (5 bases). The CDR3 has 11 residues. Germline-derived CDR1 and CDR2 are DFQATT and SNEGSKA (reference sequence). The CDR3 region is CSARSPGGAPF. CDR3 nucleotide sequence: TGCAGTGCTAGATCCCCGGGAGGGGCACCGTTT.

V usage is TRBV11-1 and J usage is TRBJ1-1; no reliable D call. Germline V gene sequence: CDR1 SGHAT, CDR2 FQDESV (reference sequence). Deletions cut 9 bases from V and 1 base from J, with 15 bases between. CDR3 length: 14 residues. CDR3 region: CARGGPDRNTEAFF. The CDR3 bases are TGTGCCAGGGGAGGGCCCGATCGGAACACTGAAGCTTTCTTT.

This clonotype came up a few times. The V and J genes are TRBV5-5 and TRBJ2-3; TRBD1 matches at 7 bases. The J segment lost 2 bases and the V segment lost 0 bases, leaving 3 bases of the junction unmatched. The CDR3 spans 15 residues. Looked up from germline, CDR1 is SGHKS and CDR2 is YYEKEE (reference sequence). This CDR3 reads CASSLVGGITDTQYF. CDR3 nucleotides: TGTGCCAGCAGCTTGGTAGGGGGCATCACAGATACGCAGTATTTT.

As DNA, the CDR3 is TGTGCCAGCAGGGGGGGAGGACAGGGGCTTCGTGGCTACACCTTC. Translating gives CASRGGGQGLRGYTF. The chain links TRBV9 to TRBJ1-2; 9 nucleotides agree with TRBD1. The J segment lost 7 bases and the V segment lost 5 bases, leaving 12 bases of the junction unmatched. Germline V gene data show CDR1 as SGDLS and CDR2 as YYNGEE. The CDR3 runs 15 residues.

The sample holds a few counts of this clonotype. J is TRBJ2-5 and V is TRBV12-3 or TRBV12-4; TRBD2 might be the D (6 bases). Trimming cost V 7 bases and J 7 bases, with 16 bases left between them. The CDR3 is 13 residues long. For the CDR3, the DNA is TGTGCCAGCACCCCCCGGGGGACGGGGACCCAGTACTTC. Its translation is CASTPRGTGTQYF.

The chain couples TRBV4-2 to TRBJ2-3; 16 bases align to TRBD2. The ends lost 5 bases at V and 2 bases at J; junction bases unmatched: 13. The germline gives CDR1 LGHNA, CDR2 YNFKEQ. The CDR3 spans 20 residues. The CDR3 coding sequence is TGTGCCAGCAGCGGGGGGGGACTAGCGGGAGGGCCGCTCTACACAGATACGCAGTATTTT. It is translated as CASSGGGLAGGPLYTDTQYF.

This clonotype was picked up a small number of times. The chain links TRBV6-5 to TRBJ2-5, with D perhaps assigned TRBD1 or TRBD2 (5 bases each). The germline gives CDR1 MNHEY, CDR2 SVGAGI. The germline V and J ends were trimmed by 4 bases and 4 bases, with 22 bases remaining between them. The CDR3 has 17 residues. DNA of the CDR3: TGTGCCAGCAGTTCCACCCACGGGACGCCGAGAGGAGAGACCCAGTACTTC. Its translation is CASSSTHGTPRGETQYF.

J is TRBJ2-3 and V is TRBV12-3 or TRBV12-4; TRBD1 is a possible D gene (5 bases). CDR3 length: 15 amino acids. V was pared by 6 bases and J by 0 bases, with 13 bases between. The CDR3 reads CASRPQGLSTDTQYF. The CDR3 coding sequence is TGTGCCAGCAGGCCCCAGGGTCTTAGCACAGATACGCAGTATTTT.